These T cell receptor beta chains were read from a single sample in a study of a mutant IDH1 vaccine in newly diagnosed glioma. Assay: immunoSEQ multiplex PCR; the TCRdb copy retains only in-frame clones and omits some. The repertoire holds approximately 92,000 clones, with around four fifths as singletons. The sequences come from PBMCs, collected from a glioma patient treated with radiotherapy, temozolomide or both. The receptors stem from a man aged 40-49 years with glioma. CDR3s include the opening cysteine and the closing phenylalanine or tryptophan. D genes are given only for firm matches. Part of the rows lack a size; the others show once, few, many or a class for expanded clones.

length	size	J	D	V	CDR3	DNA
9	few	TRBJ1-2	-	TRBV29-1	CSVDPGYTF	TGCAGCGTTGACCCAGGCTACACCTTC
14	-	TRBJ1-2	TRBD1	TRBV10-3	CAIRPDRGAYGYTF	TGTGCCATCAGACCCGACAGGGGGGCCTATGGCTACACCTTC
14	-	TRBJ2-7	-	TRBV27	CASRDRPDSYEQYF	TGTGCCAGCCGCGACAGGCCGGACTCCTACGAGCAGTACTTC
15	-	TRBJ2-5	-	TRBV7-8	CASTAKWVPQETQYF	TGTGCCAGCACCGCGAAATGGGTTCCCCAAGAGACCCAGTACTTC
14	-	TRBJ2-2	-	TRBV27	CASGRGRLAGELFF	TGTGCCAGCGGGAGGGGGCGATTGGCCGGGGAGCTGTTTTTT
12	-	TRBJ1-2	-	TRBV6-5	CASNGQINGYTF	TGTGCCAGCAATGGACAGATTAACGGCTACACCTTC
16	-	TRBJ2-6	TRBD2	TRBV27	CASSRVGGSGANVLTF	TGTGCCAGCAGTCGGGTGGGAGGGTCTGGGGCCAACGTCCTGACTTTC
16	-	TRBJ2-6	TRBD1	TRBV29-1	CSAQGQGGSGANVLTF	TGCAGCGCCCAGGGACAGGGGGGCTCTGGGGCCAACGTCCTGACTTTC
15	-	TRBJ2-5	TRBD2	TRBV18	CASSPLVAGAETQYF	TGTGCCAGCTCACCTCTGGTAGCGGGTGCTGAGACCCAGTACTTC
15	many	TRBJ1-2	-	TRBV19	CASRPSLGRVYGYTF	TGTGCCAGTAGGCCATCCCTGGGTAGGGTCTATGGCTACACCTTC
15	-	TRBJ2-1	-	TRBV9	CASSAGGGDYNEQFF	TGTGCCAGCAGCGCCGGCGGCGGGGACTACAATGAGCAGTTCTTC
12	-	TRBJ2-5	-	TRBV29-1	CSVEDLGATQYF	TGCAGCGTTGAAGACCTAGGGGCTACCCAGTACTTC
16	-	TRBJ1-4	TRBD1	TRBV25-1	CASSEWGGTGNEKLFF	TGTGCCAGCAGTGAATGGGGGGGGACAGGGAACGAAAAACTGTTTTTT
14	few	TRBJ1-5	-	TRBV18	CASSQGSRDQPQHF	TGTGCCAGCTCCCAGGGTAGTCGCGATCAGCCCCAGCATTTT
15	-	TRBJ2-1	-	TRBV7-9	CASSSALWGQGEQFF	TGTGCCAGCAGCTCAGCCCTATGGGGGCAGGGTGAGCAGTTCTTC
16	-	TRBJ2-7	-	TRBV4-2	CASSQDIRDAWDEQYF	TGTGCCAGCAGCCAGGATATCAGGGATGCCTGGGACGAGCAGTACTTC
13	-	TRBJ1-2	-	TRBV7-2	CASSSGGPDGYTF	TGTGCCAGCAGCTCCGGAGGGCCGGATGGCTACACCTTC
14	-	TRBJ2-1	-	TRBV6-6	CASRPNHRAGEQFF	TGTGCCAGCAGACCGAACCACAGGGCTGGTGAGCAGTTCTTC
14	-	TRBJ2-3	-	TRBV27	CASNRATGTDTQYF	TGTGCCAGCAACAGGGCAACAGGGACAGATACGCAGTATTTT
15	-	TRBJ1-5	-	TRBV7-2	CASSLGRDRNQPQHF	TGTGCCAGCAGCTTAGGAAGGGACCGTAATCAGCCCCAGCATTTT
12	few	TRBJ1-2	-	TRBV19	CASAAGSYGYTF	TGTGCCAGCGCCGCAGGATCCTATGGCTACACCTTC
18	-	TRBJ2-1	-	TRBV7-3	CASSPVGGGWGSYNEQFF	TGTGCCAGCAGCCCCGTGGGGGGGGGCTGGGGCTCCTACAATGAGCAGTTCTTC
15	-	TRBJ1-2	-	TRBV6-1	CASSSGTTANYGYTF	TGTGCCAGCAGTTCCGGGACGACGGCTAACTATGGCTACACCTTC
17	-	TRBJ2-5	-	TRBV2	CASSEAMRGGLKETQYF	TGTGCCAGCAGTGAAGCAATGAGGGGGGGCCTGAAAGAGACCCAGTACTTC
14	-	TRBJ2-7	TRBD1	TRBV18	CASRPLGQTYEQYF	TGTGCCAGCCGACCATTGGGACAGACCTACGAGCAGTACTTC
15	-	TRBJ1-2	-	TRBV5-4	CASSRRTESNYGYTF	TGTGCCAGCAGCCGGCGGACAGAGAGTAACTATGGCTACACCTTC
17	once	TRBJ2-6	-	TRBV7-2	CASSLRPLISGANVLTF	TGTGCCAGCAGCTTAAGACCACTCATCTCTGGGGCCAACGTCCTGACTTTC
14	-	TRBJ2-7	-	TRBV7-2	CASSRLPSSYEQYF	TGTGCCAGCAGCCGTCTTCCTAGCTCCTACGAGCAGTACTTC
14	-	TRBJ1-2	TRBD1	TRBV6-5	CASSYRTGNYGYTF	TGTGCCAGCAGTTACAGGACAGGAAACTATGGCTACACCTTC
12	once	TRBJ1-1	TRBD1	TRBV18	CASSGQGGEAFF	TGTGCCAGCTCAGGTCAGGGGGGTGAAGCTTTCTTT
14	-	TRBJ1-1	-	TRBV30	CARGGVTMNTEAFF	TGTGCGCGGGGAGGGGTTACCATGAACACTGAAGCTTTCTTT
12	-	TRBJ2-7	-	TRBV11-3	CASSLIQLEQYF	TGTGCCAGCAGCTTAATCCAACTCGAGCAGTACTTC